Sequencing of this TCR beta chain was carried out in a study of blood T cell repertoires in COVID-19. Study-wide background: Samples of COVID-19 (acute and convalescent) were obtained from the United States, Italy and Spain.

Germline CDR1 SGHRS, CDR2 YFSETQ. Losses at the gene ends were 4 bases for V and 6 bases for J; bases not matched to a gene: 7. The CDR3 is 14 amino acids. Data came from immunoSEQ multiplex PCR; TCRdb stores just in-frame clones and leaves some out. Altogether roughly 100,000 clones are present, approximately 79% being singletons, with the ten largest covering 20% to 25%. The source of this sequence is a man in his sixties or seventies with active or convalescent COVID-19. Sequenced material: peripheral blood. The rearrangement links TRBV5-1 to TRBJ1-2, with TRBD1 matching 9 bases. The CDR3 DNA reads as TGCGCCAGCAGCGGGTCACAGGGGGCGGATGGCTACACCTTC. Residues: CASSGSQGADGYTF.